This TCR beta chain was sequenced during a study of beta chain features in type 1 diabetes. Study overall: Regarding age, gender and cell yields, patients proved similar to healthy donors. Study-wide results and caveats: When VDJ junctions were examined, type 1 diabetes patients showed fewer insertions and more deletions. These data did not resolve whether HLA type affects TCRB rearrangement. cDNA sequencing could over-represent cells with high TCR expression.

CDR1 and CDR2 (germline): MNHEY, SVGAGI. V lost 6 bases, J lost 6 bases, and 20 bases lay in between. The CDR3 runs 15 residues. As for this clone: The antigen is unknown.

Sequenced material consisted of expressed TCRB transcripts (all of the isolated RNA was reverse transcribed). Produced via immunoSEQ multiplex PCR; TCRdb's table is partial and in-frame only. In the table there are nearly 250,000 clones, 11% to 15% of which are singletons. The source is a woman aged 40 to 50 in good health. The chain couples TRBV6-5 to TRBJ1-2; maybe TRBD1 (6 bases). Specimen: naive CD4+ T cells from blood. CDR3 nucleotide sequence: TGTGCCAGCAGCCACTTAACTAGGGGGGGGCATGGCTACACCTTC. The encoded protein is CASSHLTRGGHGYTF.